This TCR beta chain was identified during a study of cytomegalovirus exposure and HLA in healthy donors. Turning to the study itself: The same platform as the approximately 670 first-cohort repertoires was used for the 95 to 150 validation repertoires, a later analysis reported.

Details on this clone: Antigen unknown.

The donors were part of the validation cohort, which consisted of some 120 subjects and was separate from the first cohort of 666 subjects. With 3 bases clipped from V and 0 bases from J, the junction kept 6 bases outside the gene matches. The CDR3 runs to 17 residues. Germline-derived CDR1 and CDR2 are LNHDA and SQIVND (reference sequence). Clones were read by immunoSEQ multiplex PCR, and TCRdb kept only the in-frame ones, dropping some. The sample has tens of thousands of clones, 94% seen once. Study-wide results and caveats: Most observed TCR sequences were rare, whereas some public TCRs were detected in many donors. Three chains tied to CMV proved CMV antigen-specific in vitro.

The chain combines TRBV19 with TRBJ2-1, with 9 bases fitting TRBD1. The sequenced sample was PBMCs. This sequence was found in a man aged 18 to 35 in good health and CMV-seropositive. CDR3 nucleotides: TGTGCCAGTAGTATTTCGACAGGGGGGCACTCCTACAATGAGCAGTTCTTC. This gives the protein CASSISTGGHSYNEQFF.